The 29 T cell receptor beta chains presented below share a single source sample, sequenced in a study of T cells after yellow fever vaccination. Each CDR3 protein is one row after TCRdb ran MiXCR on the 5' RACE reads. The sample has some 300,000 distinct CDR3 sequences; around 10% are singletons. The sequencing here drew on CD4+ T cells sorted from PBMCs, taken 5 days after the yellow fever booster vaccination. The receptors originated from a man in his late teens or twenties who received the YFV17D yellow fever vaccine.

There are a few counts of this clonotype. The chain is built from TRBV6-2 or TRBV6-3 and TRBJ2-2; D is perhaps TRBD1 (6 bases). V was trimmed by 7 bases and J by 6 bases, leaving 15 bases between them. In germline, CDR1 is MNHEY, CDR2 SVGEGT. There are 14 residues in the CDR3. The CDR3 reads CASIFPGGAGELFF. DNA of the CDR3: TGTGCCAGCATTTTCCCTGGGGGCGCCGGGGAGCTGTTTTTT.

The rearrangement uses TRBV14 and TRBJ2-3, with TRBD2 matching over 7 bases. V shed 0 bases and J 8 bases; nucleotides not matched to a gene: 2. CDR3 length: 13 residues. CDR1 is SGHDN, CDR2 FVKESK, per germline. CDR3 sequence: CASSQDSGGTQYF. The DNA for the CDR3 is TGTGCCAGCAGCCAAGATTCGGGGGGTACGCAGTATTTT.

This clonotype was picked up a small number of times. The chain couples TRBV18 to TRBJ2-1; possibly TRBD1 for D (6 bases). V was pared by 0 bases and J by 4 bases, with 13 bases between. The CDR3 is 16 residues long. CDR1 KGHSH and CDR2 LQKENI come from the germline V gene. The CDR3 DNA reads TGTGCCAGCTCACCACCGCCGACAGGTGGATACAATGAGCAGTTCTTC. Its translation is CASSPPPTGGYNEQFF.

There are a few counts of this clonotype. CDR3 loop: CSVEWGRVAFF. The CDR3 DNA is TGCAGCGTTGAATGGGGTCGGGTAGCTTTCTTT. This rearrangement joins TRBV29-1 to TRBJ1-1, with no clear D. V dropped 2 bases and J dropped 10 bases, with 11 bases sitting between them. The CDR3 loop spans 11 amino acids. Per the germline V gene, CDR1 is SQVTM and CDR2 is ANQGSEA.

The CDR3 nucleotides are TGTGCCAGCAGCACCCTAGGGGAGACCCAGTACTTC. The encoded protein is CASSTLGETQYF. J is TRBJ2-5 and V is TRBV7-2; D is uncertain. The germline gives CDR1 SGHTA, CDR2 FQGNSA. Trimming cost V 5 bases and J 5 bases, with 9 bases left between them. The length of the CDR3 is 12 residues.

CDR3 nucleotides: TGTGCCAGCGGGTACACCGGCCTAACTGACGAAGCTTTCTTT. Amino acid sequence: CASGYTGLTDEAFF. V usage is TRBV12-3 or TRBV12-4 and J usage is TRBJ1-1; D gene uncertain. The CDR3 totals 14 residues. Trimming shortened V by 8 bases and J by 8 bases, and 21 bases separated the two germline ends.

Notes on this clonotype: One base away lies a much larger clone, so this may be a sequencing read error. V and J are TRBV5-1 and TRBJ2-2; 7 bases match TRBD1. The length of the CDR3 is 15 residues. V was clipped by 4 bases and J by 0 bases; unmatched bases: 3. In germline, CDR1 is SGHRS, CDR2 YFSETQ. CDR3 in DNA: TGCGCCAGCAGCCGGGACAGTGCGAACACCGGGGAGCTGTTTTTT. This codes for CASSRDSANTGELFF.

Many counts were recorded for this clonotype. V is TRBV7-2 and J is TRBJ2-3; D call uncertain. The length of the CDR3 is 12 residues. CDR1 and CDR2 from the germline V gene are SGHTA and FQGNSA. The V gene lost 2 bases and the J gene lost 4 bases, with 4 bases spanning the gap. The CDR3, as DNA: TGTGCCAGCAGCTTAAGTGCAGATACGCAGTATTTT. Translation: CASSLSADTQYF.

V gene TRBV4-1 combines with J gene TRBJ2-3, with D perhaps matching TRBD1 (6 bases). CDR1 is MGHRA and CDR2 is YSYEKL in the germline V gene. The CDR3 contains 16 residues. V was trimmed by 4 bases and J by 4 bases, leaving 18 bases between them. The CDR3 sequence is CASSPIGQKGADTQYF. CDR3 nucleotides: TGCGCCAGCAGCCCCATCGGACAAAAGGGGGCAGATACGCAGTATTTT.

The table lists this clonotype with a few counts. A read error may produce the germline difference seen at one junction end. This chain uses TRBV2 with TRBJ2-2; no clear D gene. The germline V gene has CDR1 SNHLY and CDR2 FYNNEI. The CDR3 loop spans 13 amino acids. The CDR3: CASSEDGAGELFF. The CDR3 DNA follows: TGTGCCAGCAGCGAAGACGGCGCCGGGGAGCTGTTTTTT.

In its sample, this clonotype was seen a few times. The rearrangement uses TRBV7-9 and TRBJ1-3, with D possibly TRBD1 on 6 matching bases. Trimming pared 10 bases from V and 0 bases from J, leaving 19 bases between. Germline CDR1 reads SEHNR; CDR2 reads FQNEAQ (reference sequence). There are 16 residues in the CDR3. The CDR3 loop is CAIPTGLRSSGNTIYF. CDR3 DNA sequence: TGTGCCATCCCAACAGGGCTACGGAGCTCTGGAAACACCATATATTTT.

The rearrangement uses TRBV5-5 and TRBJ2-7; 11 positions agree with TRBD2. Trimming removed 5 bases from V and 6 bases from J; junction bases left unmatched: 7. The V gene's germline CDR1 is SGHKS and CDR2 YYEKEE (reference sequence). This CDR3 contains 14 residues. The CDR3, as DNA: TGTGCCAGCAGGCGGACTAGCGGGTGGCCCGAGCAGTACGTC. Translated, it gives CASRRTSGWPEQYV.

The table lists this clonotype with a few counts. The chain recombines TRBV7-9 with TRBJ1-1; D gene unclear. The germline CDR1 and CDR2 sequences are SEHNR and FQNEAQ (reference sequence). Trimming removed 2 bases from V and 6 bases from J, with 13 bases in between. The CDR3 runs to 14 residues. The CDR3 DNA follows: TGTGCCAGCAGCTTAAATATTCGAATGGCTGAAGCTTTCTTT. Amino acid sequence: CASSLNIRMAEAFF.

The V call is TRBV10-3, the J call TRBJ2-2, with 7 positions matching TRBD1. This CDR3 is built from 12 residues. CDR1 is ENHRY and CDR2 is SYGVKD in the germline V gene. The DNA for the CDR3 is TGTGACAACCACAGGGGTTCCGGGGAGCTGTTTTTT. It yields the protein CDNHRGSGELFF.

This clonotype was seen a handful of times. The chain has TRBV18 and TRBJ2-4; D is undetermined. Between the trimmed V and J ends, which lost 3 bases and 3 bases, there was a span of 21 bases. The CDR3 length is 18 residues. Germline V gives CDR1 KGHSH, CDR2 LQKENI. The chain's CDR3 is CASSPRASALDGKNIQYF. DNA of the CDR3: TGTGCCAGCTCACCTCGGGCGAGCGCCCTTGATGGCAAAAACATTCAGTACTTC.

This clonotype was recorded a few times. The chain uses TRBV5-1 and TRBJ1-1; 8 nucleotides line up with TRBD1. There are 16 residues in the CDR3. Germline CDR1 reads SGHRS; CDR2 reads YFSETQ. V was pared by 3 bases and J by 0 bases, with 7 bases of the junction left unmatched. CDR3 sequence (DNA): TGCGCCAGCAGCTCGAACAGGGGGTCAGTGAACACTGAAGCTTTCTTT. This encodes CASSSNRGSVNTEAFF.

This clonotype has a handful of counts. This chain uses TRBV20-1 with TRBJ2-1; 10 nucleotides line up with TRBD1. The V gene end was trimmed by 0 bases and the J gene end by 8 bases; junction bases not matched to a gene: 4. The germline CDR1 and CDR2 sequences are DFQATT and SNEGSKA (reference sequence). The CDR3 has 14 amino acids. CDR3 nucleotide sequence: TGCAGTGCTAGAGAGGACAGGGGGTTAGATGAGCAGTTCTTC. Its protein is CSAREDRGLDEQFF.

The chain uses TRBV6-5 and TRBJ2-7, with D perhaps TRBD1 (6 bases). Trimming took off 7 bases at V and 1 base at J, with 17 bases between the two ends. There are 15 residues in the CDR3. Germline values: CDR1 MNHEY, CDR2 SVGAGI. The CDR3 sequence is CASTTTQGISYEQYF. Here the CDR3 DNA reads TGTGCCAGCACCACCACCCAGGGGATTTCCTACGAGCAGTACTTC.

This sequence joins TRBV9 and TRBJ2-3; either TRBD1 or TRBD2 may fit D (6 bases each). This CDR3 has 15 residues. The germline V gene has CDR1 SGDLS and CDR2 YYNGEE. The V and J ends lost 1 base and 3 bases respectively, with 12 bases between them. DNA for the CDR3: TGTGCCAGCAGCGTAAGAGGAGGGGGGACAGATACGCAGTATTTT. It encodes CASSVRGGGTDTQYF. The whole variable domain, remainder taken from reference TRBV9 and TRBJ2-3, is DSGVTQTPKHLITATGQRVTLRCSPRSGDLSVYWYQQSLDQGLQFLIQYYNGEERAKGNILERFSAQQFPDLHSELNLSSLELGDSALYFCASSVRGGGTDTQYFGPGTRLTVL.

This clonotype showed up just a few times. The V gene is TRBV7-2, the J gene TRBJ1-5; maybe TRBD1 (6 bases). The CDR3 spans 14 residues. Trimming pared 7 bases from V and 6 bases from J, leaving 16 bases between. Germline CDR1 is SGHTA and CDR2 is FQGNSA. The CDR3 DNA follows: TGTGCCAGCACCTGGGGGGTAGGGGGTCAGCCCCAGCATTTT. This translates into CASTWGVGGQPQHF. Looking up the rest from reference TRBV7-2 and TRBJ1-5 gives the full variable domain: GAGVSQSPSNKVTEKGKDVELRCDPISGHTALYWYRQSLGQGLEFLIYFQGNSAPDKSGLPSDRFSAERTGGSVSTLTIQRTQQEDSAVYLCASTWGVGGQPQHFGDGTRLSIL.

The table lists this clonotype with many counts. This chain links TRBV5-1 with TRBJ2-2; D may be TRBD1 (7 bases). Trimming shortened V by 4 bases and J by 4 bases, and 20 bases separated the two germline ends. There are 17 residues in the CDR3. Germline CDR1 reads SGHRS; CDR2 reads YFSETQ. The CDR3 sequence is CASSLATGQGGTGELFF. Here the CDR3 DNA reads TGCGCCAGCAGCCTTGCGACCGGTCAGGGGGGCACCGGGGAGCTGTTTTTT.

This chain connects TRBV11-2 to TRBJ2-3, with D possibly being TRBD2 (5 bases). Deletions cut 5 bases from V and 6 bases from J, with 12 bases between. The CDR3 consists of 13 residues. Germline V lookup: CDR1 SGHAT, CDR2 FQNNGV. CDR3 sequence: CASSGRTRDTQYF. The CDR3 nucleotides are TGTGCCAGCAGCGGACGTACTAGGGATACGCAGTATTTT.

This clonotype was picked up many times. This chain links TRBV29-1 with TRBJ1-2; D remains ambiguous. Germline CDR1 and CDR2: SQVTM and ANQGSEA. The CDR3 runs to 12 residues. V was trimmed by 2 bases and J by 8 bases, leaving 12 bases between them. CDR3 sequence: CSVESGGNGYTF. CDR3 coding DNA: TGCAGCGTTGAATCGGGAGGGAACGGCTACACCTTC.

This clonotype came up a few times. The V gene is TRBV12-3 or TRBV12-4, the J gene TRBJ1-5; D is undetermined. Trimming shortened V by 1 base and J by 1 base, and 8 bases separated the two germline ends. The CDR3 covers 15 residues. CDR3 sequence reads: CASSLGLTSNQPQHF. CDR3 sequence (DNA): TGTGCCAGCAGTTTAGGGCTCACCAGCAATCAGCCCCAGCATTTT.

This clonotype was detected only a few times. The chain recombines TRBV18 with TRBJ1-4, with a tentative D call TRBD1 (6 bases). The CDR3 length is 12 residues. Germline assignment: CDR1 KGHSH and CDR2 LQKENI. Between the trimmed V and J ends, which lost 5 bases and 8 bases, there was a span of 9 bases. The CDR3 nucleotides are TGTGCCAGCTCATCTCAGGGGGAAAAACTGTTTTTT. It translates to CASSSQGEKLFF.

This clonotype has more than one count but fewer than ten. V is TRBV6-2 or TRBV6-3 and J is TRBJ1-1; D possibly corresponds to TRBD1 (5 bases). Germline lookup yields CDR1 MNHEY and CDR2 SVGEGT. The V end was cut by 6 bases, the J end by 2 bases, with 16 bases between. The CDR3 runs 15 residues. CDR3 DNA: TGTGCCAGCAGAGCACACCGGGGGGGAAACACTGAAGCTTTCTTT. This codes for CASRAHRGGNTEAFF.

This clonotype was counted at least ten times. The rearrangement links TRBV12-3 or TRBV12-4 to TRBJ1-1, with D possibly TRBD1 on 6 matching bases. V lost 6 bases and J lost 0, with 14 bases in between. This CDR3 has 15 amino acids. The CDR3 loop is CASSAMAGVNTEAFF. CDR3 nucleotides: TGTGCCAGCAGCGCCATGGCAGGGGTGAACACTGAAGCTTTCTTT.

The chain joins TRBV20-1 to TRBJ2-5; D gene ambiguous. The germline V and J ends were trimmed by 6 bases and 1 base, with 15 bases remaining between them. The germline CDR1 and CDR2 sequences are DFQATT and SNEGSKA (reference sequence). The CDR3 loop spans 14 amino acids. This CDR3 is CSALRERLQETQYF. The CDR3 region has the DNA TGCAGTGCCCTCAGAGAGCGACTCCAAGAGACCCAGTACTTC.

This clonotype was observed many times. The CDR3 bases are TGTGCCAGCAGTTTAGCCCCTTATACGCAGTATTTT. Translated, it gives CASSLAPYTQYF. The chain carries TRBV12-3 or TRBV12-4 and TRBJ2-3; no reliable D call. V dropped 0 bases and J dropped 7 bases, with 5 bases sitting between them. The CDR3 runs to 12 residues.